This T cell receptor (beta chain) is from a study of siplizumab effects on memory and regulatory T cells. Findings and limits, study-wide: In unstimulated cells, naive T cells appeared more diverse than memory T cells and seemed major alloresponse contributors.

CDR1 is MNHEY, CDR2 SMNVEV, per germline (reference sequence). V lost 8 bases to trimming and J lost 4 bases; unmatched junction nucleotides: 6. The CDR3 has 13 amino acids. Worth noting for this clone: The antigen is unknown.

Per sample, 85,000 to 100,000 TCR templates underwent assay. Clones were sequenced by immunoSEQ multiplex PCR, and TCRdb holds only the in-frame ones, with some missing. The repertoire consists of about 97,000 clones, with about 90% occurring once and the leading ten covering roughly 1.1%. The source of this sequence is a human donor in good health. This chain links TRBV27 with TRBJ1-1, with 8 bases matching TRBD1. Input material: CD4+ T cells sorted from blood. The DNA for the CDR3 is TGTGCCAGCGCGACAGGGGACTCCACTGAAGCTTTCTTT. It encodes CASATGDSTEAFF.